These 3 T cell receptor beta chains were all obtained from the same sample, sequenced in a study of OX40 agonist ivuxolimab in advanced cancers. Method: immunoSEQ multiplex PCR; TCRdb's copy keeps in-frame clones and lacks some. The sample includes tens of thousands of clones, 90% to 95% of them seen just once. The sample was CD4+ or CD8+ T cells sorted from blood, taken in a trial of the OX40 agonist ivuxolimab. These receptors were taken from an adult with an advanced solid tumor such as melanoma, head and neck, liver or kidney cancer.

This chain connects TRBV2 to TRBJ1-2; D is ambiguous. The CDR3 runs to 14 residues. CDR1 SNHLY and CDR2 FYNNEI come from the germline V gene. The V and J ends lost 3 bases and 4 bases respectively, with 12 bases between them. CDR3 sequence: CASSDSGFSYGYTF. The DNA for the CDR3 is TGTGCCAGCAGTGATTCCGGGTTTTCCTATGGCTACACCTTC.

The genes are TRBV10-3 and TRBJ1-4; 7 bases fit TRBD1. V shed 5 bases, J shed 7 bases, and the junction held 7 bases outside the gene matches. Germline V gene data show CDR1 as ENHRY and CDR2 as SYGVKD. The CDR3 totals 14 residues. The CDR3 nucleotides read TGTGCCATCAGTTTGACAGGGTCGGGTGAAAAACTGTTTTTT. Residues: CAISLTGSGEKLFF.

The chain combines TRBV15 with TRBJ2-7; D is perhaps TRBD1 or TRBD2 (5 bases each). Per the germline V gene, CDR1 is LNHNV and CDR2 is YYDKDF (reference sequence). V lost 4 bases, J lost 6 bases, and 22 bases lay in between. The CDR3 has 16 amino acids. CDR3 amino acids: CATSISPRGPSVEQYF. Written as DNA, the CDR3 is TGTGCCACCAGCATAAGTCCCCGGGGACCCAGCGTCGAGCAGTACTTC. Combining the CDR3 with reference TRBV15 and TRBJ2-7 gives the whole variable domain DAMVIQNPRYQVTQFGKPVTLSCSQTLNHNVMYWYQQKSSQAPKLLFHYYDKDFNNEADTPDNFQSRRPNTSFCFLDIRSPGLGDTAMYLCATSISPRGPSVEQYFGPGTRLTVT.